These T cell receptor beta chains were read from a single sample in a study of CD8+ T cells in alopecia areata. The protocol was immunoSEQ multiplex PCR, while the TCRdb copy is restricted to in-frame clones and leaves out a portion. The table has about 190,000 clones, 50% to 70% seen once. The source material was CD4+ T cells sorted from blood, sampled at week 0. Receptor source: a human donor with alopecia areata. Each CDR3 is given without its conserved first and last residue. Part of the rows lack a size; the others show once, few, many or a class for expanded clones.

j_call: TRBJ2-3; clone_size: few; v_call: TRBV11-3; cdr3_aa: ASTLSPYSTDTQY
j_call: TRBJ1-1; clone_size: -; v_call: TRBV29-1; cdr3_aa: SVGEGGWNTEAF
j_call: TRBJ1-1; clone_size: -; v_call: TRBV5-6; cdr3_aa: ASSLYRAEAF
j_call: TRBJ1-6; clone_size: -; v_call: TRBV18; cdr3_aa: ASSPDGDNSPLH
j_call: TRBJ2-3; clone_size: -; v_call: TRBV29-1; cdr3_aa: SVRGAGTGGPDTQY
j_call: TRBJ2-7; clone_size: -; v_call: TRBV27; cdr3_aa: ASSPTPWEQY
j_call: TRBJ2-6; clone_size: once; v_call: TRBV29-1; cdr3_aa: SVESQPGANVLT
j_call: TRBJ2-2; clone_size: few; v_call: TRBV2; cdr3_aa: ASSWTTNTGELF
j_call: TRBJ2-1; clone_size: -; v_call: TRBV6-6; cdr3_aa: ASSHRDRGRREQF
j_call: TRBJ1-2; clone_size: few; v_call: TRBV19; cdr3_aa: ASAKTDNYGYT
j_call: TRBJ2-2; clone_size: -; v_call: TRBV6-1; cdr3_aa: ASSVTGREELF
j_call: TRBJ1-5; clone_size: few; v_call: TRBV2; cdr3_aa: ASSAERQVSNQPQH
j_call: TRBJ1-2; clone_size: -; v_call: TRBV7-9; cdr3_aa: ASSLRGPTNYGYT
j_call: TRBJ1-2; clone_size: -; v_call: TRBV6-5; cdr3_aa: ARGKDRVCYGYT
j_call: TRBJ2-3; clone_size: -; v_call: TRBV9; cdr3_aa: ASSEGLGSDTQY